These 28 T cell receptor beta chains originate from one sample sequenced in a study of cytomegalovirus exposure and HLA in healthy donors. This PCR relied on a set of 60 Vbeta primers and 13 Jbeta primers. Produced via immunoSEQ multiplex PCR; TCRdb's table is partial and in-frame only. In the table there are about 140,000 clones, under 80% of which are singletons. Sequencing used PBMCs. The receptors stem from a woman in her forties or fifties in good health and CMV-seropositive.

The V gene is TRBV11-2, the J gene TRBJ1-2, with D possibly matching TRBD1 (5 bases). Trimming took 1 base from V and 4 from J, leaving 13 bases between them. The CDR3 length is 15 residues. From germline, CDR1 is SGHAT and CDR2 FQNNGV. CDR3 coding DNA: TGTGCCAGCAGCTTAGGTCCAGGGCAAAGCTATGGCTACACCTTC. It codes for CASSLGPGQSYGYTF.

The chain combines TRBV11-2 with TRBJ1-5; TRBD1 matches 7 bases. The CDR3 is made up of 15 amino acids. Germline CDR1 is SGHAT and CDR2 is FQNNGV. V was clipped by 1 base and J by 2 bases; unmatched bases: 2. The CDR3 nucleotides read TGTGCCAGCAGCTTAGCAGGGGGTGGCAATCAGCCCCAGCATTTT. As protein: CASSLAGGGNQPQHF.

Turning to this clone: Other DNA sequences in the same sample also yield this CDR3. The chain combines TRBV18 with TRBJ1-1, with unresolved D. Germline V gives CDR1 KGHSH, CDR2 LQKENI. The V end lost 2 bases, the J end lost 5 bases, and 6 bases lay between the germline ends. The CDR3 runs to 12 residues. This CDR3 reads CASSPGQTEAFF. As DNA, the CDR3 is TGTGCCAGCTCACCAGGTCAGACTGAAGCTTTCTTT.

This chain uses TRBV7-2 with TRBJ1-2; TRBD1 matches 9 bases. Germline V gene lookup returns CDR1 SGHTA and CDR2 FQGNSA. Trimming removed 1 base from V and 8 bases from J; junction bases left unmatched: 14. The CDR3 has 17 amino acids. CDR3 coding DNA: TGTGCCAGCAGCTTAGAGGCTCCCTCGGGACAGGGAAGGGGCTACACCTTC. It encodes CASSLEAPSGQGRGYTF.

The genes are TRBV28 and TRBJ1-4; tentatively, D is TRBD1 (5 bases). The ends were cut back, 3 bases at V and 4 bases at J, with 9 bases in the middle. This CDR3 comprises 14 residues. Per germline, CDR1 MDHEN and CDR2 SYDVKM. The chain's CDR3 is CASSLFRDNEKLFF. CDR3 in DNA: TGTGCCAGCAGTTTGTTCAGGGATAATGAAAAACTGTTTTTT.

This clone was detected only once. CDR3 residues: CASSLLAGGEGTQYF. In DNA, the CDR3 is TGCGCCAGCAGCCTACTAGCGGGGGGGGAAGGAACCCAGTACTTC. The gene calls are TRBV4-1 and TRBJ2-5; TRBD2 aligns across 13 bases. Unmatched junction bases numbered 7, after V lost 4 bases and J lost 8 bases. The germline V gene encodes CDR1 MGHRA and CDR2 YSYEKL. This CDR3 spans 15 amino acids.

This clone was seen a single time. The J gene is TRBJ1-6, the V gene TRBV5-1; 7 nucleotides agree with TRBD1. Trimming at V came to 0 bases and at J to 7 bases, leaving 10 bases not matched to a gene. The CDR3 consists of 17 residues. CDR1 and CDR2 (germline): SGHRS, YFSETQ. In DNA, the CDR3 is TGCGCCAGCAGCTTGGGATACATCACAGGGGAAAATTCACCCCTCCACTTT. Translating it yields CASSLGYITGENSPLHF.

A single count supports this clone. In DNA form, the CDR3 reads TGTGCCTGGTCTAGCCTGTCCGTGGAGACCCAGTACTTC. As protein: CAWSSLSVETQYF. The chain uses TRBV30 and TRBJ2-5, with D maybe TRBD2 (5 bases). There are 13 residues in the CDR3. Germline V gene lookup returns CDR1 GTSNPN and CDR2 SVGIG (reference sequence). With 5 bases removed from V and 5 bases from J, the gap between germline ends came to 15 bases.

The rearrangement joins TRBV7-2 to TRBJ1-1, with 7 bases aligning to TRBD1. Per germline, CDR1 SGHTA and CDR2 FQGNSA. The ends lost 5 bases at V and 4 bases at J; junction bases unmatched: 10. This CDR3 has 15 residues. The chain's CDR3 is CASSRVGQEGTEAFF. The CDR3 bases are TGTGCCAGCAGCCGCGTTGGACAGGAGGGCACTGAAGCTTTCTTT.

This clone was observed a handful of times. The chain recombines TRBV7-2 with TRBJ1-4; D remains unclear. The germline V gene encodes CDR1 SGHTA and CDR2 FQGNSA. The CDR3 runs 12 residues. Trimming pared 4 bases from V and 5 bases from J, leaving 5 bases between. CDR3 amino acids: CASSSGNEKLFF. The DNA for the CDR3 is TGTGCCAGCAGCTCCGGGAATGAAAAACTGTTTTTT.

This chain's CDR3 is CASSRTGLSYEQYF. The CDR3 nucleotides are TGCGCCAGCAGCAGAACAGGGTTGTCCTACGAGCAGTACTTC. The chain recombines TRBV5-1 with TRBJ2-7, with D perhaps TRBD1 (6 bases). This CDR3 has 14 amino acids. V was pared by 4 bases and J by 1 base, with 12 bases between. Germline V gene sequence: CDR1 SGHRS, CDR2 YFSETQ. The full variable domain, completed using reference TRBV5-1 and TRBJ2-7, is KAGVTQTPRYLIKTRGQQVTLSCSPISGHRSVSWYQQTPGQGLQFLFEYFSETQRNKGNFPGRFSGRQFSNSRSEMNVSTLELGDSALYLCASSRTGLSYEQYFGPGTRLTVT.

The gene calls are TRBV19 and TRBJ1-6; D is possibly TRBD1 (5 bases). The CDR3 is 14 amino acids. The germline V gene has CDR1 LNHDA and CDR2 SQIVND (reference sequence). The germline V and J ends were trimmed by 0 bases and 9 bases, with 9 bases remaining between them. CDR3 nucleotide sequence: TGTGCCAGTAGTATAGACGCGCAGGGTTCACCCCTCCACTTT. Translated: CASSIDAQGSPLHF.

The chain links TRBV28 to TRBJ1-1; 8 positions match TRBD1. The CDR3 runs to 17 residues. V was clipped by 1 base and J by 2 bases; unmatched bases: 9. Germline V lookup: CDR1 MDHEN, CDR2 SYDVKM. CDR3: CASSLLGGTGVNTEAFF. CDR3 in DNA: TGTGCCAGCAGTTTATTGGGTGGGACAGGAGTTAACACTGAAGCTTTCTTT. Full variable domain (outside the CDR3, taken from reference TRBV28 and TRBJ1-1): DVKVTQSSRYLVKRTGEKVFLECVQDMDHENMFWYRQDPGLGLRLIYFSYDVKMKEKGDIPEGYSVSREKKERFSLILESASTNQTSMYLCASSLLGGTGVNTEAFFGQGTRLTVV.

CDR3 DNA: TGTGCCAGCAGCCCAGCCGGGGGGGGCTATGGCTACACCTTC. It is translated as CASSPAGGGYGYTF. The rearrangement joins TRBV7-2 to TRBJ1-2; D may be TRBD1 (5 bases). CDR1 and CDR2 from the germline V gene are SGHTA and FQGNSA. V lost 5 bases to trimming and J lost 4 bases, with 14 bases between them. The CDR3 loop spans 14 amino acids.

V gene TRBV7-2 combines with J gene TRBJ2-3, with 13 bases matching TRBD2. The germline V gene has CDR1 SGHTA and CDR2 FQGNSA. The CDR3 runs 18 residues. J gave up 1 base and V 4 bases, and 8 bases lay outside the gene matches. The CDR3 nucleotides read TGTGCCAGCAGCTCGAGGCGGACTAGCGGGGGACGCACAGATACGCAGTATTTT. Protein product: CASSSRRTSGGRTDTQYF.

This chain joins TRBV6-1 and TRBJ1-6, with a weak D call TRBD1 (5 bases). The length of the CDR3 is 13 residues. The germline V gene encodes CDR1 MNHNS and CDR2 SASEGT. V lost 0 bases to trimming and J lost 10 bases, with 7 bases between them. Here the CDR3 DNA reads TGTGCCAGCAGTGAAGCCCGGGGGTCACCCCTCCACTTT. This encodes CASSEARGSPLHF.

The chain has TRBV25-1 and TRBJ1-6, with a possible D match to TRBD1 (5 bases). The CDR3 is made up of 13 amino acids. Trimming took 5 bases from V and 7 from J, leaving 9 bases between them. Germline V gene sequence: CDR1 MGHDK, CDR2 SYGVNS. This CDR3 reads CASSLPGNSPLHF. CDR3 sequence (DNA): TGTGCCAGCAGTCTCCCAGGGAATTCACCCCTCCACTTT.

This clone was seen a few times. This chain uses TRBV4-3 with TRBJ2-7; D is possibly TRBD1 (6 bases). The V gene's germline CDR1 is LGHNA and CDR2 YSLEER. The CDR3 has 13 residues. The V end was cut by 2 bases, the J end by 5 bases, with 10 bases between. Here the CDR3 reads CASSQPYRDEQYF. DNA for the CDR3: TGCGCCAGCAGCCAACCATACAGGGACGAGCAGTACTTC.

This clone has more than one count but fewer than ten. This chain links TRBV25-1 with TRBJ2-1, with D possibly TRBD2 on 5 matching bases. Per germline, CDR1 MGHDK and CDR2 SYGVNS. CDR3 length: 14 amino acids. Trimming took off 1 base at V and 8 bases at J, with 12 bases between the two ends. This CDR3 is CASSESPDSYEQFF. The CDR3 nucleotides read TGTGCCAGCAGTGAATCCCCGGACTCTTATGAGCAGTTCTTC.

This clone has more than one count but fewer than ten. The V gene is TRBV6-5, the J gene TRBJ2-7; 7 nucleotides align to TRBD1. J lost 0 bases, V lost 5 bases, and 1 base had no gene match. The CDR3 totals 13 residues. Per germline, CDR1 MNHEY and CDR2 SVGAGI. CDR3 sequence reads: CASSRQGSYEQYF. The CDR3 DNA reads as TGTGCCAGCAGTAGACAGGGCTCCTACGAGCAGTACTTC.

V and J are TRBV5-6 and TRBJ1-1; unclear D gene. Deletions cut 2 bases from V and 3 bases from J, with 8 bases between. CDR1 is SGHDT and CDR2 is YYEEEE in the germline V gene. CDR3 size: 13 residues. The CDR3 here is CASSFLVDTEAFF. Written as DNA, the CDR3 is TGTGCCAGCAGCTTTCTCGTCGACACTGAAGCTTTCTTT.

The V call is TRBV7-6, the J call TRBJ2-5; 11 bases map to TRBD2. The germline V gene encodes CDR1 SGHVS and CDR2 FNYEAQ. V lost 5 bases to trimming and J lost 5 bases; unmatched junction nucleotides: 10. There are 16 residues in the CDR3. The CDR3 spells CASSPRIAGGPETQYF. The CDR3 bases are TGTGCCAGCAGCCCTCGAATAGCGGGGGGGCCCGAGACCCAGTACTTC.

The sample holds one count of this clone. The rearrangement joins TRBV18 to TRBJ1-5; TRBD1 matches at 10 bases. The CDR3 sequence is 15 residues long. The junction had 5 bases not matched to a gene; V was cut back by 4 bases and J by 5 bases. Germline V gene data show CDR1 as KGHSH and CDR2 as LQKENI. This CDR3 reads CASSQGQGRDQPQHF. The CDR3 nucleotides read TGTGCCAGCTCACAGGGACAGGGGAGGGATCAGCCCCAGCATTTT.

This chain connects TRBV5-4 to TRBJ2-7; a weak D match, TRBD2 (5 bases). Germline V gene lookup returns CDR1 SGHNT and CDR2 YYREEE (reference sequence). V gave up 2 bases and J gave up 6 bases, with 18 bases separating them. The CDR3 is 15 residues long. The CDR3 loop is CASSLGGRAPSEQYF. The CDR3 region has the DNA TGTGCCAGCAGCTTAGGAGGACGGGCACCAAGCGAGCAGTACTTC.

The rearrangement uses TRBV7-2 and TRBJ1-2; D gene ambiguous. Germline CDR1 SGHTA, CDR2 FQGNSA. The V and J ends lost 1 base and 0 bases respectively, with 9 bases between them. The CDR3 loop spans 15 amino acids. The CDR3, as DNA: TGTGCCAGCAGCTTAGTACAAACCACTAACTATGGCTACACCTTC. Its protein is CASSLVQTTNYGYTF.

The chain recombines TRBV5-1 with TRBJ1-1; D might be TRBD1 (5 bases). Germline CDR1 SGHRS, CDR2 YFSETQ. V gave up 0 bases and J gave up 3 bases, with 9 bases separating them. The CDR3 is 14 residues long. CDR3 amino acids: CASSLGGTYTEAFF. CDR3 bases: TGCGCCAGCAGCTTGGGGGGGACTTACACTGAAGCTTTCTTT.

The chain joins TRBV7-9 to TRBJ2-7, with a tentative D call TRBD2 (5 bases). The germline V gene has CDR1 SEHNR and CDR2 FQNEAQ (reference sequence). The CDR3 consists of 14 residues. Between the trimmed V and J ends, which lost 0 bases and 4 bases, there was a span of 10 bases. The CDR3 is CASSLALEGYEQYF. The CDR3 DNA reads as TGTGCCAGCAGCTTAGCGCTTGAGGGTTACGAGCAGTACTTC.

The chain carries TRBV29-1 and TRBJ2-3, with D unresolved. The V end lost 4 bases, the J end lost 5 bases, and 16 bases lay between the germline ends. This CDR3 has 14 residues. CDR1 is SQVTM and CDR2 is ANQGSEA in the germline V gene. The CDR3 nucleotides are TGCAGCGTTGGAGCCAGGCAGGCAGGAGATACGCAGTATTTT. This codes for CSVGARQAGDTQYF.